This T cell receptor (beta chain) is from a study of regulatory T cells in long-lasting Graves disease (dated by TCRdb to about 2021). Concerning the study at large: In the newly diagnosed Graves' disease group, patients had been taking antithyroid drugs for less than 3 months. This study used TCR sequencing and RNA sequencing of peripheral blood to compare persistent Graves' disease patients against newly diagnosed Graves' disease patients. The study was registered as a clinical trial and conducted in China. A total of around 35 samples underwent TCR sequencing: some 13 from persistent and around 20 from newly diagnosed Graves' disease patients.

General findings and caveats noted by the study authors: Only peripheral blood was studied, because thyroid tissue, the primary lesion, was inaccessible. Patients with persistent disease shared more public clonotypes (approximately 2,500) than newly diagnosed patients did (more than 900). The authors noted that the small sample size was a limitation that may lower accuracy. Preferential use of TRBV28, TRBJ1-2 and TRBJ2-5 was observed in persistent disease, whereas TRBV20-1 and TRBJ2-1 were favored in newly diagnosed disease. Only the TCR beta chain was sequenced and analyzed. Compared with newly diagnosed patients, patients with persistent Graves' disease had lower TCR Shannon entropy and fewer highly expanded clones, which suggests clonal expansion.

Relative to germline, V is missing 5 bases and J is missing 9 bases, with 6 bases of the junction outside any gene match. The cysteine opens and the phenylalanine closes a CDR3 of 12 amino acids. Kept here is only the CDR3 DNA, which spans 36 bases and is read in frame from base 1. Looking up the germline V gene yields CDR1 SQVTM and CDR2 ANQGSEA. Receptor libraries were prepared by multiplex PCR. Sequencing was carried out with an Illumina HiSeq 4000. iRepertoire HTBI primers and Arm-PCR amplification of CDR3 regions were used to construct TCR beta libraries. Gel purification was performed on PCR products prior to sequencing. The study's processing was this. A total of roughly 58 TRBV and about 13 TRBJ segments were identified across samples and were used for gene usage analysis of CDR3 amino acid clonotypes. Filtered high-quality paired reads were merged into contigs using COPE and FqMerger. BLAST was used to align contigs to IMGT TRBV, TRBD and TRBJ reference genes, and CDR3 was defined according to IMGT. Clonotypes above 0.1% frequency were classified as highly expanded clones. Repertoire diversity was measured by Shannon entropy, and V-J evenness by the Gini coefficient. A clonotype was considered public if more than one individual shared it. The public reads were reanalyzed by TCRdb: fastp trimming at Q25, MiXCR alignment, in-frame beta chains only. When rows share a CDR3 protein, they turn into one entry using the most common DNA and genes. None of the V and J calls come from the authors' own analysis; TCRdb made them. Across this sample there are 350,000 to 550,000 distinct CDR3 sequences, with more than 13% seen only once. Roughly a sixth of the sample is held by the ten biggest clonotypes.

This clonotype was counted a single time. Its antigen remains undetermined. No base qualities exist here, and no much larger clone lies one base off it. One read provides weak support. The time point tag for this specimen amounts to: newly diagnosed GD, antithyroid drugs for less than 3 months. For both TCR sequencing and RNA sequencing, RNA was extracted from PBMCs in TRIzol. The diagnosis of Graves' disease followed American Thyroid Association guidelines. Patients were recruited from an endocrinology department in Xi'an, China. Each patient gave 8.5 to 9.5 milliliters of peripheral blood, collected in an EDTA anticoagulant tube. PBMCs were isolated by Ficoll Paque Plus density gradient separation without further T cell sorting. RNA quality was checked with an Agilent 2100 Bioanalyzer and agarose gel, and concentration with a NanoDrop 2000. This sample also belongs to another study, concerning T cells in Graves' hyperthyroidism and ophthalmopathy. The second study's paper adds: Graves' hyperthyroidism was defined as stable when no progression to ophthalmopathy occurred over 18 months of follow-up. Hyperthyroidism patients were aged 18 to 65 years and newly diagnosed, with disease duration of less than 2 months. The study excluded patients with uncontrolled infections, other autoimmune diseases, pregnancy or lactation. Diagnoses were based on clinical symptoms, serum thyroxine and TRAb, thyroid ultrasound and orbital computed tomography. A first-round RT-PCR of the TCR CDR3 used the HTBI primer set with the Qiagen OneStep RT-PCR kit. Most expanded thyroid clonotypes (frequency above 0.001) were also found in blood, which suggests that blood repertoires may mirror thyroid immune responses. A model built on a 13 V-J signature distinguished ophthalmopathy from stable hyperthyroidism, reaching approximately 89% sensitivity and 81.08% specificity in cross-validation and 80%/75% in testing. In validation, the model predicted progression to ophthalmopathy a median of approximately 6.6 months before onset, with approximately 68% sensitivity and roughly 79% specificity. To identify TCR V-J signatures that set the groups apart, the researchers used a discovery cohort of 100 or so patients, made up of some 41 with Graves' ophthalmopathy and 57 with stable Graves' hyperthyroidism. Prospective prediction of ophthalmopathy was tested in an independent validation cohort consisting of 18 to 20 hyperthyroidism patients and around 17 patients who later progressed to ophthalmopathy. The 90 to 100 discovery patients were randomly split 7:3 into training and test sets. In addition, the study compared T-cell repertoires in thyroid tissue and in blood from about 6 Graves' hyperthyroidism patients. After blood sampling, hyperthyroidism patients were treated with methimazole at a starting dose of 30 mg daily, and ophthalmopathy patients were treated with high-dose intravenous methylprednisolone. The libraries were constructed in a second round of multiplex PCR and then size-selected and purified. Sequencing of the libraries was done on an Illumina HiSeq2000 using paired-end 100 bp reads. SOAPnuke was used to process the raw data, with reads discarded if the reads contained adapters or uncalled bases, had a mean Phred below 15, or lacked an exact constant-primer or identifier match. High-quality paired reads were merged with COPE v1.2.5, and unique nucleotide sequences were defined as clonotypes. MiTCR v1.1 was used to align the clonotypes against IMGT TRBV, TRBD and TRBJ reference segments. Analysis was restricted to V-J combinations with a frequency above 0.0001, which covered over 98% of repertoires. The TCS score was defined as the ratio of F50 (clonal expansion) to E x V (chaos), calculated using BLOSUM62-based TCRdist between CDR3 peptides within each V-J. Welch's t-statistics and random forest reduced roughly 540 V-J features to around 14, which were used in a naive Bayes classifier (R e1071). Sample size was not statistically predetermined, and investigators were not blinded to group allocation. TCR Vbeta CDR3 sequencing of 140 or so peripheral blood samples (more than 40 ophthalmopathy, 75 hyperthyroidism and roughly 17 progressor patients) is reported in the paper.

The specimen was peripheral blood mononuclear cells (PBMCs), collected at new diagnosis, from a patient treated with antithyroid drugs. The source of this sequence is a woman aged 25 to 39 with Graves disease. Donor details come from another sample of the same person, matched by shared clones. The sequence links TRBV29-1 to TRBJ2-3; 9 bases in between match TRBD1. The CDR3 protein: CSVRDRGRTQYF. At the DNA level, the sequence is TGCAGCGTTCGTGACAGGGGGAGAACGCAGTATTTT.